Below are 13 T cell receptor beta chains sequenced from a single sample in a study of blood T cells in healthy people across ages. Together with a sample-barcoded 5' primer, a J-beta primer mix was included in a second PCR lasting about 6 to 11 cycles. TCRdb independently ran MiXCR on the 5' RACE reads; one entry per CDR3 protein. The sample lists about 780,000 distinct CDR3 sequences, 60% to 80% seen once, with approximately 30% in the top ten. Sequencing was carried out using blood. The receptors originated from a man aged 30 to 45 in good health.

The CDR3 DNA reads TGCAGCGTTGTCGGCAGGATAGCCTACGAGCAGTACTTC. This translates into CSVVGRIAYEQYF. The chain employs TRBV29-1 and TRBJ2-7; no definite D call. CDR3 length: 13 residues. Germline V CDR1 and CDR2: SQVTM, ANQGSEA. V was cut by 4 bases and J by 2 bases, with 12 bases left in between.

This CDR3 reads CATSDNPWTGPFYTQYF. Written as DNA, the CDR3 is TGTGCCACCAGTGATAACCCTTGGACAGGGCCTTTCTATACGCAGTATTTT. The chain couples TRBV24-1 to TRBJ2-3, with 8 bases fitting TRBD1. The CDR3 spans 17 residues. The germline V gene encodes CDR1 KGHDR and CDR2 SFDVKD. V lost 3 bases to trimming and J lost 7 bases; unmatched junction nucleotides: 14.

The gene calls are TRBV7-2 and TRBJ2-7; TRBD2 might be the D (5 bases). This CDR3 region has 15 residues. The germline V and J ends were trimmed by 7 bases and 4 bases, with 20 bases remaining between them. Germline lookup yields CDR1 SGHTA and CDR2 FQGNSA. CDR3 nucleotides: TGTGCCAGCAACCTTGGCTGGGGTGGAGGATACGAGCAGTACTTC. Residues: CASNLGWGGGYEQYF.

There are a few counts of this clonotype. The rearrangement uses TRBV12-3 or TRBV12-4 and TRBJ2-7; D is undetermined. Trimming shortened V by 3 bases and J by 1 base, and 7 bases separated the two germline ends. The CDR3 is 13 amino acids. The CDR3 bases are TGTGCCAGCAGTTTGATAACGTCCTACGAGCAGTACTTC. It is translated as CASSLITSYEQYF.

This chain uses TRBV27 with TRBJ1-1; TRBD1 is a possible D gene (5 bases). There are 12 residues in the CDR3. V dropped 1 base and J dropped 6 bases, with 6 bases sitting between them. Germline values: CDR1 MNHEY, CDR2 SMNVEV (reference sequence). This chain's CDR3 is CASSLWGAEAFF. The CDR3 bases are TGTGCCAGCAGTTTATGGGGGGCTGAAGCTTTCTTT.

The chain combines TRBV5-6 with TRBJ2-3; TRBD1 agrees at 10 bases. Germline V gives CDR1 SGHDT, CDR2 YYEEEE. The junction had 15 bases not matched to a gene; V was cut back by 3 bases and J by 2 bases. The CDR3 sequence is 19 residues long. The CDR3 reads CASSSLEPGQGRYTDTQYF. DNA of the CDR3: TGTGCCAGCAGCTCCTTAGAACCGGGACAGGGGCGCTACACAGATACGCAGTATTTT.

This rearrangement joins TRBV7-2 to TRBJ2-7, with TRBD1 matching over 7 bases. With 5 bases clipped from V and 2 bases from J, the junction kept 9 bases outside the gene matches. Germline assignment: CDR1 SGHTA and CDR2 FQGNSA. The CDR3 is 15 residues long. This chain's CDR3 is CASSLQQGPAYEQYF. CDR3 nucleotide sequence: TGTGCCAGCAGCCTACAACAGGGGCCCGCCTACGAGCAGTACTTC.

The rearrangement links TRBV29-1 to TRBJ2-7, with D perhaps given as TRBD1 or TRBD2 (5 bases each). V was pared by 6 bases and J by 0 bases, with 12 bases between. This CDR3 has 13 amino acids. Germline CDR1 reads SQVTM; CDR2 reads ANQGSEA. The CDR3 DNA follows: TGCAGCGTGCCGGGACGACGCTCCTACGAGCAGTACTTC. Residues: CSVPGRRSYEQYF.

The chain combines TRBV4-3 with TRBJ2-5, with 12 positions matching TRBD2. This CDR3 is 16 amino acids long. The V segment lost 0 bases and the J segment 4 bases; nucleotides outside the gene matches: 3. Germline CDR1 is LGHNA and CDR2 is YSLEER. CDR3 DNA sequence: TGCGCCAGCAGCCAAGACATGGGACTAGCGGGAGAGACCCAGTACTTC. Translation: CASSQDMGLAGETQYF.

This clonotype was counted only a few times. This chain links TRBV24-1 with TRBJ2-7; TRBD1 might be the D (6 bases). Germline V lookup: CDR1 KGHDR, CDR2 SFDVKD. With 5 bases removed from V and 5 bases from J, the gap between germline ends came to 9 bases. This CDR3 is built from 12 residues. CDR3 bases: TGTGCCACCAGTGGAACAGGGCACGAGCAGTACTTC. It codes for CATSGTGHEQYF.

This clonotype showed up just once. CDR3 region: CATERRPGTGLHNEQFF. The CDR3, as DNA: TGTGCCACCGAGAGAAGACCAGGGACGGGGCTACACAATGAGCAGTTCTTC. This chain joins TRBV15 and TRBJ2-1; the D call may be TRBD1 or TRBD2 (5 bases each). V shed 8 bases and J shed 5 bases, with 25 bases lying between them. There are 17 residues in the CDR3. The germline CDR1 and CDR2 sequences are LNHNV and YYDKDF (reference sequence).

This clonotype was recorded a few times. The junction departs from the called germline gene at one end, perhaps through a read error. The chain is built from TRBV27 and TRBJ2-1; a possible D gene is TRBD1 (5 bases). Germline V CDR1 and CDR2: MNHEY, SMNVEV (reference sequence). The CDR3 extends over 13 amino acids. The CDR3 DNA reads TGCGCCTCAGGGTTGAGCTCCTACAATGAGCAGTTCTTC. It yields the protein CASGLSSYNEQFF.

This clonotype was counted ten times or more. V is TRBV6-5 and J is TRBJ1-4; a possible D gene is TRBD1 (5 bases). CDR3 size: 13 residues. V lost 0 bases to trimming and J lost 10 bases, with 9 bases between them. Germline values: CDR1 MNHEY, CDR2 SVGAGI. The chain's CDR3 is CASSYSSGGKLFF. The CDR3, as DNA: TGTGCCAGCAGTTACTCGAGCGGGGGAAAACTGTTTTTT.